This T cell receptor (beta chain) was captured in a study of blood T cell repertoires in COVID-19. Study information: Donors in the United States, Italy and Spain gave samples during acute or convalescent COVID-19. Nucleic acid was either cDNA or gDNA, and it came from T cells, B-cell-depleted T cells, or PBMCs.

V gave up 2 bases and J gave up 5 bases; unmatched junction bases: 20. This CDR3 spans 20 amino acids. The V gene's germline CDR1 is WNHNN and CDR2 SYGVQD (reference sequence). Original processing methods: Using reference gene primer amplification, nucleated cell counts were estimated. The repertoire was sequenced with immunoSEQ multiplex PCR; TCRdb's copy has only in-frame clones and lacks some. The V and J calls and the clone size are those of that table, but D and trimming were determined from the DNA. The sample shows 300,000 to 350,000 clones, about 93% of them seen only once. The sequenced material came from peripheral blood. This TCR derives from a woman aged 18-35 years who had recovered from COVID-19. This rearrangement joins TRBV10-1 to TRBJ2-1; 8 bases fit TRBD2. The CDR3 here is CASSELGAGAGGLLHNEQFF. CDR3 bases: TGCGCCAGCAGTGAGCTTGGAGCAGGCGCGGGAGGCCTACTCCACAATGAGCAGTTCTTC.